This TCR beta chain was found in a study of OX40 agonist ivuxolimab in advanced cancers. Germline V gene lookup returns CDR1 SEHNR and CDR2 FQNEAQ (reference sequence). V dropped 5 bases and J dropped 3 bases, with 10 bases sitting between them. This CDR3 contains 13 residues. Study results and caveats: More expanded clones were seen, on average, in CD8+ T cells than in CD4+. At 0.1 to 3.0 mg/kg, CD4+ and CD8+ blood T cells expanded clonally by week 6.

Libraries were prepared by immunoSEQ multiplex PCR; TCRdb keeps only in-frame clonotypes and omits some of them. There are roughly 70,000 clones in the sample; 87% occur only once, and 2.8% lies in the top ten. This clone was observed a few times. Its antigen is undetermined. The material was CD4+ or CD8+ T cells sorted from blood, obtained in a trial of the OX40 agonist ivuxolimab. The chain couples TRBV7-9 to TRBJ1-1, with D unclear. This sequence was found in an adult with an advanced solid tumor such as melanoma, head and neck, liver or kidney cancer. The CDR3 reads CASSKVGDTEAFF. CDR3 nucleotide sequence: TGTGCCAGCAGCAAGGTGGGTGACACTGAAGCTTTCTTT. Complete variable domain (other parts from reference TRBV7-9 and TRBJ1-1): DTGVSQNPRHKITKRGQNVTFRCDPISEHNRLYWYRQTLGQGPEFLTYFQNEAQLEKSRLLSDRFSAERPKGSFSTLEIQRTEQGDSAMYLCASSKVGDTEAFFGQGTRLTVV.